The clone carrying this TCR beta chain was detected many times. The antigen is not known. The CDR3 has 14 amino acids. V was clipped by 3 bases and J by 1 base; unmatched bases: 4. The V gene's germline CDR1 is SQVTM and CDR2 ANQGSEA. Total RNA extraction was carried out from unfractionated whole blood. Attachment of unique molecular identifiers to individual cDNA molecules was performed in the library. Each CDR3 protein is one row after TCRdb ran MiXCR on the reads. The sample consists of around 120,000 distinct CDR3 sequences, over 7.5% of them appearing once. This entry is derived from a study of human T cells and chemical hapten exposure. Study-wide context: Small pooled library volume differences mainly caused per-sample TCR yield variation. General observations from the study: Unchanged with DPC sensitization were TCRs above 1 in 1000 frequency.

The receptor comes from a human donor in good health. Some clones in this sample may be carry-over from other donors' samples. Specimen: whole blood. This chain links TRBV29-1 with TRBJ2-5; 8 nucleotides line up with TRBD2. This CDR3 reads CSVDGTSGQETQYF. CDR3 bases: TGCAGCGTTGATGGAACTAGCGGCCAAGAGACCCAGTACTTC.